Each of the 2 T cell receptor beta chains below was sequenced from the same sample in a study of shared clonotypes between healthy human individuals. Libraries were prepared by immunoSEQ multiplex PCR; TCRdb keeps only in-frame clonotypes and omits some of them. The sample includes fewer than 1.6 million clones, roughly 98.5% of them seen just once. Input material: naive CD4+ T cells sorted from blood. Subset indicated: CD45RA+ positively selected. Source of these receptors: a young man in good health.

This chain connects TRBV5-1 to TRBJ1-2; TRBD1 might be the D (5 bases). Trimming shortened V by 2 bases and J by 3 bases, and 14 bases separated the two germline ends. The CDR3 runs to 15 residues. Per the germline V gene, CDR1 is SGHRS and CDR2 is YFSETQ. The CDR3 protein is CASSFISGTDYGYTF. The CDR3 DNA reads TGCGCCAGCAGCTTCATTTCTGGGACCGACTATGGCTACACCTTC.

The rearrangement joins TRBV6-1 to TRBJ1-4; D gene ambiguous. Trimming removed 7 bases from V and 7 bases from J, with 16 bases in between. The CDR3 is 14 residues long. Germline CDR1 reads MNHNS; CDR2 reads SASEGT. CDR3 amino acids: CASTERGLGEKLFF. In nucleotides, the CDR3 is TGTGCCAGCACCGAACGAGGGTTGGGTGAAAAACTGTTTTTT.